This is a list of T cell receptor beta chains from one sample in a study of T cell changes during pregnancy in multiple sclerosis. Here immunoSEQ multiplex PCR was the method, and the copy in TCRdb shows in-frame clones only, minus some. The data contain over 25,000 clones, around 90% of them singletons. The sequencing here drew on CD4+ T cells from peripheral blood mononuclear cells, taken in the first trimester of pregnancy. Source of these receptors: a female donor with multiple sclerosis, enrolled in a pregnancy study. Both conserved end residues are part of each CDR3. The order of the fields is J gene, clone size, D gene, V gene, CDR3 protein, CDR3 DNA. The D gene is left open where the match is weak. Some rows have no size entry. The others give once, few or many, or a class for an expanded clone.

TRBJ1-6,-,TRBD1,TRBV5-1,CASSAGTGGNSPLHF,TGCGCCAGCAGCGCAGGGACAGGCGGTAATTCACCCCTCCACTTT
TRBJ2-1,-,-,TRBV5-4,CASSLASNEQFF,TGTGCCAGCAGCTTGGCCTCCAATGAGCAGTTCTTC
TRBJ2-5,-,-,TRBV7-2,CASSLFPSSETQYF,TGTGCCAGCAGCTTATTCCCTAGTAGTGAGACCCAGTACTTC
TRBJ1-2,-,TRBD1,TRBV18,CASSPRQGIGYTF,TGTGCCAGCTCACCAAGACAGGGAATTGGCTACACCTTC
TRBJ2-7,few,-,TRBV2,CASRGTYSSYEQYF,TGTGCCAGCCGCGGGACTTATAGCTCCTACGAGCAGTACTTC
TRBJ1-6,medium-sized,-,TRBV2,CASSARGTNSPLHF,TGTGCCAGCAGTGCCAGGGGTACAAATTCACCCCTCCACTTT
TRBJ2-7,-,-,TRBV6-5,CASSSVGGPAYEQYF,TGTGCCAGCAGTTCAGTCGGAGGTCCAGCCTACGAGCAGTACTTC
TRBJ2-5,-,TRBD2,TRBV11-2,CASSPRGRLAGFGETQYF,TGTGCCAGCAGCCCGAGGGGCAGACTAGCGGGGTTCGGGGAGACCCAGTACTTC
TRBJ2-5,-,TRBD1,TRBV5-4,CASSLTGEETQYF,TGTGCCAGCAGCTTGACAGGGGAGGAGACCCAGTACTTC
TRBJ1-1,few,-,TRBV5-1,CASSLGTSRTNTEAFF,TGCGCCAGCAGCTTGGGGACAAGTAGAACCAACACTGAAGCTTTCTTT
TRBJ2-2,-,TRBD1,TRBV7-9,CASSLAGQGKTGELFF,TGTGCCAGCAGCTTGGCCGGACAGGGTAAAACCGGGGAGCTGTTTTTT
TRBJ2-1,-,-,TRBV30,CAWSVPIGGAGNEQFF,TGTGCCTGGAGTGTACCAATAGGGGGGGCCGGAAATGAGCAGTTCTTC
TRBJ1-2,once,-,TRBV2,CASSERVFYGYTF,TGTGCCAGCAGTGAGCGGGTTTTCTATGGCTACACCTTC
TRBJ2-5,-,-,TRBV29-1,CSVEGGDGTQYF,TGCAGCGTTGAAGGGGGGGATGGGACCCAGTACTTC
TRBJ2-5,-,-,TRBV11-2,CASSLGGTRKYF,TGTGCCAGCAGCTTAGGGGGGACACGAAAGTACTTC
TRBJ2-1,few,-,TRBV10-3,CATGTTTYNEQFF,TGTGCCACCGGGACAACTACCTACAATGAGCAGTTCTTC
TRBJ1-6,-,-,TRBV5-1,CASSLVGNTWAGPSSYNSPLHF,TGCGCCAGCAGCTTGGTCGGTAATACGTGGGCGGGCCCGAGCTCCTATAATTCACCCCTCCACTTT
TRBJ2-7,-,-,TRBV30,CAWSLLGVAHEQYF,TGTGCCTGGAGTTTACTCGGAGTCGCCCACGAGCAGTACTTC
TRBJ1-5,-,TRBD1,TRBV2,CASTGTGVQPQHF,TGTGCCAGCACCGGGACAGGTGTTCAGCCCCAGCATTTT
TRBJ1-1,-,-,TRBV5-1,CASSLTRVEKAFF,TGCGCCAGCAGCTTGACCCGGGTTGAGAAAGCTTTCTTT
TRBJ2-7,-,-,TRBV2,CASSFLSYEQYF,TGTGCCAGCAGCTTCCTCTCCTACGAGCAGTACTTC
TRBJ2-5,-,-,TRBV9,CASSVEGETQYF,TGTGCCAGCAGCGTAGAGGGGGAGACCCAGTACTTC
TRBJ2-7,-,-,TRBV10-3,CAIKFDGSYEQYF,TGTGCCATCAAATTCGACGGGAGCTACGAGCAGTACTTC
TRBJ2-2,-,-,TRBV18,CASSSRQLETGELFF,TGTGCCAGCTCATCCCGACAGTTAGAGACCGGGGAGCTGTTTTTT
TRBJ2-5,-,TRBD1,TRBV5-4,CASSGQGAETQYF,TGTGCCAGCAGCGGACAGGGGGCGGAGACCCAGTACTTC
TRBJ2-3,-,TRBD2,TRBV10-3,CAIREPSGRTDTQYF,TGTGCCATCAGGGAACCTAGCGGACGGACAGATACGCAGTATTTT
TRBJ2-2,-,-,TRBV5-1,CASSAKTNAGELFF,TGCGCCAGCAGCGCTAAAACGAACGCCGGGGAGCTGTTTTTT
TRBJ1-4,-,TRBD1,TRBV5-6,CASSWTGAVTNEKLFF,TGTGCCAGCAGCTGGACAGGGGCGGTGACTAATGAAAAACTGTTTTTT
TRBJ1-6,once,-,TRBV19,CASRQGSNSPLHF,TGTGCCAGTAGGCAGGGGAGTAATTCACCCCTCCACTTT
TRBJ2-1,-,TRBD1,TRBV7-9,CASSAYRGLEQFF,TGTGCCAGCAGCGCGTACAGGGGGCTTGAGCAGTTCTTC
TRBJ2-3,-,-,TRBV28,CASSTGDTQYF,TGTGCCAGCTCTACTGGTGATACGCAGTATTTT
TRBJ1-3,-,-,TRBV6-6,CASSSTGFSGNTIYF,TGTGCCAGCAGTTCAACAGGGTTCTCTGGAAACACCATATATTTT
TRBJ1-1,-,-,TRBV7-2,CASSKTGNTEAFF,TGTGCCAGCAGCAAGACAGGGAACACTGAAGCTTTCTTT
TRBJ1-1,-,-,TRBV2,CASSEGRRNTEAFF,TGTGCCAGCAGTGAGGGGCGGAGGAACACTGAAGCTTTCTTT
TRBJ2-2,-,-,TRBV6-5,CASSYYLTGELFF,TGTGCCAGCAGTTATTATCTCACCGGGGAGCTGTTTTTT
TRBJ2-1,-,TRBD1,TRBV2,CASTGQMYNEQFF,TGTGCCAGCACGGGACAGATGTACAATGAGCAGTTCTTC
TRBJ1-5,-,TRBD1,TRBV18,CASSPDRGLAQHF,TGTGCCAGCTCACCAGACAGGGGTTTAGCCCAGCATTTT